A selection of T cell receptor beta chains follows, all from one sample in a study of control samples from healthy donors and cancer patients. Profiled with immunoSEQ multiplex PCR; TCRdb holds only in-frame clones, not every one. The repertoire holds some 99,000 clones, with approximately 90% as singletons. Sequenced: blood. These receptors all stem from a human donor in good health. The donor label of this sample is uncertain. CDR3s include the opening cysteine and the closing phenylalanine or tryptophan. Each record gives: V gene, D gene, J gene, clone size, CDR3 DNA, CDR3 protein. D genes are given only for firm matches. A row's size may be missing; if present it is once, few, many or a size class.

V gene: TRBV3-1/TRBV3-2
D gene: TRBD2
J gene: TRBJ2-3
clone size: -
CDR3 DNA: TGTGCCAGCAGCCCGAGAATTAGCGGGGGTAAGACAGATACGCAGTATTTT
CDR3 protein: CASSPRISGGKTDTQYF

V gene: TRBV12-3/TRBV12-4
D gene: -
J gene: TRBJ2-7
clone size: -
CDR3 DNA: TGTGCCAGCAGTTTGTTGGGGGAGCAGTACTTC
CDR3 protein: CASSLLGEQYF

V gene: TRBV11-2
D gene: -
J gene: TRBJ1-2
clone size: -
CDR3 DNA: TGTGCCAGCAGCTTCCTGGACAGTTCTAACTATGGCTACACCTTC
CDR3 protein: CASSFLDSSNYGYTF

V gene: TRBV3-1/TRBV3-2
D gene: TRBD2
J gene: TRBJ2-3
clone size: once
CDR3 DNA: TGTGCCAGCAGCCAAGAGATTTCCGGGACTAGCGGGGTCTCTGGCACAGATACGCAGTATTTT
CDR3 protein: CASSQEISGTSGVSGTDTQYF

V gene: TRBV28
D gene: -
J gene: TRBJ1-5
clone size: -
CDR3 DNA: TGTGCCAGCAGTTTTCTGAATCAGCCCCAGCATTTT
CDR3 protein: CASSFLNQPQHF

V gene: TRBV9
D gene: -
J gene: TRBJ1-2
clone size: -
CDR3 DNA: TGTGCCAGCAGCTCACGGGGAGGCTACACCTTC
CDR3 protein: CASSSRGGYTF

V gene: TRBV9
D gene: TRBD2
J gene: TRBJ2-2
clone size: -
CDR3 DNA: TGTGCCAGCAGCTCTCCAGCGGGGGGGAACACCGGGGAGCTGTTTTTT
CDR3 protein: CASSSPAGGNTGELFF

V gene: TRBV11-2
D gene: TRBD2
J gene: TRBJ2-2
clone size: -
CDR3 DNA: TGTGCCAGCAGCTGGCCCCAACTAGCGGGGGGAATGAACGGGGAGCTGTTTTTT
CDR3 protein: CASSWPQLAGGMNGELFF

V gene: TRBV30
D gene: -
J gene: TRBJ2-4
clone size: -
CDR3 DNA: TGTGCCTGGAGTGTAACCGGACCGAACATTCAGTACTTC
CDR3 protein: CAWSVTGPNIQYF

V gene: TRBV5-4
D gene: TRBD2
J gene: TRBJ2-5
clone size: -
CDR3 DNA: TGTGCCAGCAGCTCTCCGGGACTAGGCAGAGGAGAGACCCAGTACTTC
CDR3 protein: CASSSPGLGRGETQYF

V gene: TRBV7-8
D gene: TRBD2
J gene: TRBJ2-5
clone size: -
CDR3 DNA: TGTGCCAGCAGCAACCTAGCGGGGGAGGTGACCCAGTACTTC
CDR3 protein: CASSNLAGEVTQYF

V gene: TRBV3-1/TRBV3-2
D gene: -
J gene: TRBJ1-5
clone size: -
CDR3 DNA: TGTGCCAGCAGCCTGGGGGGAGCACAAAATCAGCCCCAGCATTTT
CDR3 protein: CASSLGGAQNQPQHF

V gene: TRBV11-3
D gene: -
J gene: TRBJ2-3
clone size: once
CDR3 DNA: TGTGCCAGCAGCTTAGGGGAGCACAGGGCAGATACGCAGTATTTT
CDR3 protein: CASSLGEHRADTQYF

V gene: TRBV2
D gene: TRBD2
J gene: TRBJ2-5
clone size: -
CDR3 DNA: TGTGCCAGCCCGATGGACGGGGGGGCTGAGGAGACCCAGTACTTC
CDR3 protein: CASPMDGGAEETQYF

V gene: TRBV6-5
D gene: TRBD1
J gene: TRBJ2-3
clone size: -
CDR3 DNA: TGTGCCAGCACCGAGGCAGGGGGATATACGCAGTATTTT
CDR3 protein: CASTEAGGYTQYF

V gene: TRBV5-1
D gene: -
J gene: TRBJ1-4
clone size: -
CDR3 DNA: TGCGCCAGCAGCTTGGCCCCCGCAACTAATGAAAAACTGTTTTTT
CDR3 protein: CASSLAPATNEKLFF

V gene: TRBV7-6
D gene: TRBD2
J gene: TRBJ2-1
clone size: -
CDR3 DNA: TGTGCCAGCAGCTTGGTCAGCGGGGGGCACTCCTACAATGAGCAGTTCTTC
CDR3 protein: CASSLVSGGHSYNEQFF

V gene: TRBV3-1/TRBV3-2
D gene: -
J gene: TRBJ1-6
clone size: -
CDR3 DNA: TGTGCCAGCAGCCAAGATCGGGGAGGCCTGGGGTCACCCCTCCACTTT
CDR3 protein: CASSQDRGGLGSPLHF

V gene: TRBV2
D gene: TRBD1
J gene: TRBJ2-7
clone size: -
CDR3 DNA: TGTGCCAGCAGTGAAACTACAGGGGCCCTTGCTACCGAGCAGTACTTC
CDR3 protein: CASSETTGALATEQYF

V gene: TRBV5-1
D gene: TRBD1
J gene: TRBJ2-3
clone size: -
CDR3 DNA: TGCGCCAGCAGCTTGGAGGGACAGGGACGGTATTTT
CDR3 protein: CASSLEGQGRYF

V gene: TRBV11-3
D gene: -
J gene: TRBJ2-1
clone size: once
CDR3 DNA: TGTGCCAGCAGCTTAGGACGTGGTGAGCAGTTCTTC
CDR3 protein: CASSLGRGEQFF

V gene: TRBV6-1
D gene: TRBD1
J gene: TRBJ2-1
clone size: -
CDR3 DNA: TGTGCCAGCAGCCGACAGGGAATTCTGGTGGATGAGCAGTTCTTC
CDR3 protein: CASSRQGILVDEQFF

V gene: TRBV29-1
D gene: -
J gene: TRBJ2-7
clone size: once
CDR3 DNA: TGCAGCGTTGGAGGAATCGGGACACTGAACTACGAGCAGTACTTC
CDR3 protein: CSVGGIGTLNYEQYF

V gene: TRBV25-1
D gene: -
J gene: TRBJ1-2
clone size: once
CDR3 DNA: TGTGCCAGCTTTGGGGGGAGCTATGGCTACACCTTC
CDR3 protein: CASFGGSYGYTF

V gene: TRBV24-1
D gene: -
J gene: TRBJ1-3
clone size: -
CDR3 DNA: TGTGCCACCAAAGGGGGGGACCGCTCTGGAAACACCATATATTTT
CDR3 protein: CATKGGDRSGNTIYF

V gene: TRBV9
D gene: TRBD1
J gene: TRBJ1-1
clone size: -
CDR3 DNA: TGTGCCAGCAGCATACCGGGACAGGAGGTTTTCTTT
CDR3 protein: CASSIPGQEVFF

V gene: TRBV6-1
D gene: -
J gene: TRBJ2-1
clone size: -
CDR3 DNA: TGTGCCAGCAGTGGGGACCGGGACACCTTCTACAATGAGCAGTTCTTC
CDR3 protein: CASSGDRDTFYNEQFF

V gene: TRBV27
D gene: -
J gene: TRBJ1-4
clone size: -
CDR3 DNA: TGTGCCAGCAGTTTTGACGCAACTAATGAAAAACTGTTTTTT
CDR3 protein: CASSFDATNEKLFF

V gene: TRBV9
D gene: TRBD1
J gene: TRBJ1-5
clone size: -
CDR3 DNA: TGTGCCAGCAGCGTTGGGACAGGGCACAATCAGCCCCAGCATTTT
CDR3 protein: CASSVGTGHNQPQHF

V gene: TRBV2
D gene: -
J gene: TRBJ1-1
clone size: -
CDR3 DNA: TGTGCCAGCACCGGGCAGGGTCGCACTGAAGCTTTCTTT
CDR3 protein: CASTGQGRTEAFF

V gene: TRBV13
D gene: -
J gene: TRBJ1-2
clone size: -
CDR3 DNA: TGTGCCAGCAGCGTAACTTTGGGTGGACTCGGCTATGGCTACACCTTC
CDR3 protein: CASSVTLGGLGYGYTF

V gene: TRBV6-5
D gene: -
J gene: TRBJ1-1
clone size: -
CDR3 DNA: TGTGCCAGCAGTTACTCAGTAGGGATGAACACTGAAGCTTTCTTT
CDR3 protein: CASSYSVGMNTEAFF

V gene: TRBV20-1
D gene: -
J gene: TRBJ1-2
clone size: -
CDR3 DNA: TGCAGTGCTAGTATCTGGGATGTGAGCTATGGCTACACCTTC
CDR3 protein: CSASIWDVSYGYTF

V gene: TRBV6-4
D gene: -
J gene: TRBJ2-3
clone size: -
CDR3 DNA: TGTGCCAGCAGTTCGACAGAATCTAGCACAGATACGCAGTATTTT
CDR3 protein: CASSSTESSTDTQYF

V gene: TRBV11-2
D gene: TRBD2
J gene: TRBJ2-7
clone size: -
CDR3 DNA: TGTGCCAGCAGCTTAGATTTCGGGGGGGAGAGTCAGTACTTC
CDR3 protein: CASSLDFGGESQYF

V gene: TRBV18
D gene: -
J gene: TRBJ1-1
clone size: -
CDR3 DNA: TGTGCCAGCTCACCAAACATCGGGGGCACTGAAGCTTTCTTT
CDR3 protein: CASSPNIGGTEAFF

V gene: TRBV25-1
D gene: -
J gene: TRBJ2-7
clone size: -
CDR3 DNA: TGTGCCAGCAGTCCCAACGTGGGGTCCTACGAGCAGTACTTC
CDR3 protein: CASSPNVGSYEQYF

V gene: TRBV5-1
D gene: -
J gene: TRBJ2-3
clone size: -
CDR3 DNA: TGCGCCAGCAGCTTGGCCATAACGGGGGGCCCTCCCCTTACGCAGTATTTT
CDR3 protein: CASSLAITGGPPLTQYF

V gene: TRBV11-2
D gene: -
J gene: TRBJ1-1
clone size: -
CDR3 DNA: TGTGCCAGCAGGCCGAGAGCGGGGCAGGTGAACACTGAAGCTTTCTTT
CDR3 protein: CASRPRAGQVNTEAFF

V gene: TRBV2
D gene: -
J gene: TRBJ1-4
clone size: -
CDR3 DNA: TGTGCCAGCAGTGAACGAGACTTTGAAGAAAAACTGTTTTTT
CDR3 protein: CASSERDFEEKLFF